The 26 T cell receptor beta chains below were found in one sample sequenced in a study of cytotoxic CD8 clonotypes in ibrutinib-treated CLL. Profiled with immunoSEQ multiplex PCR; TCRdb holds only in-frame clones, not every one. The sample lists almost 250,000 clones, 60% to 75% occurring once. The input for sequencing was PBMCs, taken after 24 months of ibrutinib treatment. The receptors were sampled from a human donor with chronic lymphocytic leukemia.

The count of this clone is one. The chain carries TRBV27 and TRBJ2-7; possibly TRBD1 for D (6 bases). CDR3 size: 13 residues. CDR1 is MNHEY, CDR2 SMNVEV, per germline (reference sequence). The V end was cut by 9 bases, the J end by 5 bases, with 17 bases between. CDR3 bases: TGTGCCAGGACAGGACGGTGCAGGGACGAGCAGTACTTC. Amino acid sequence: CARTGRCRDEQYF.

The CDR3: CASSNGAGWEYEQYF. Written as DNA, the CDR3 is TGTGCCAGCAGCAACGGGGCAGGGTGGGAGTACGAGCAGTACTTC. The chain couples TRBV9 to TRBJ2-7; TRBD1 or TRBD2 may be the D gene (5 bases each). Per germline, CDR1 SGDLS and CDR2 YYNGEE. The CDR3 is made up of 15 amino acids. Trimming removed 4 bases from V and 4 bases from J, with 18 bases in between. Full variable domain (missing parts from reference TRBV9 and TRBJ2-7): DSGVTQTPKHLITATGQRVTLRCSPRSGDLSVYWYQQSLDQGLQFLIQYYNGEERAKGNILERFSAQQFPDLHSELNLSSLELGDSALYFCASSNGAGWEYEQYFGPGTRLTVT.

There are a few counts of this clone. The V and J genes are TRBV19 and TRBJ2-7; no clear D. The germline V gene encodes CDR1 LNHDA and CDR2 SQIVND (reference sequence). The ends were cut back, 5 bases at V and 4 bases at J, with 12 bases in the middle. The CDR3 consists of 13 residues. The CDR3 reads CASSAAEQYEQYF. The CDR3, as DNA: TGTGCCAGTAGTGCGGCGGAACAGTACGAGCAGTACTTC.

The V and J genes are TRBV6-5 and TRBJ2-3; tentative D call: TRBD1 (6 bases). Germline loops: CDR1 MNHEY, CDR2 SVGAGI. The ends were cut back, 6 bases at V and 5 bases at J, with 15 bases in the middle. The CDR3 is made up of 14 amino acids. CDR3 nucleotide sequence: TGTGCCAGCAGACAACAGGGCGGCGAAGATACGCAGTATTTT. It codes for CASRQQGGEDTQYF.

This clone was detected only a few times. The gene calls are TRBV28 and TRBJ1-1; no definite D call. This CDR3 spans 11 amino acids. CDR1 is MDHEN, CDR2 SYDVKM, per germline. The ends were cut back, 7 bases at V and 6 bases at J, with 9 bases in the middle. CDR3 sequence reads: CASNYNAEAFF. The CDR3 coding sequence is TGTGCCAGCAATTACAACGCTGAAGCTTTCTTT.

The CDR3 DNA reads TGTGCCAGCAGCTTGTCGGGGACAGGGGGACCCAGGCTGTATGGCTACACCTTC. This codes for CASSLSGTGGPRLYGYTF. The chain joins TRBV5-4 to TRBJ1-2; 11 nucleotides agree with TRBD1. The trim removed 1 base at V and 5 bases at J, leaving 13 bases unmatched. The CDR3 is 18 amino acids. The V gene's germline CDR1 is SGHNT and CDR2 YYREEE (reference sequence).

Here the CDR3 DNA reads TGTGCCAGCGGAAACTACGAGCAGTACTTC. Encoded protein: CASGNYEQYF. The gene calls are TRBV28 and TRBJ2-7; unclear D gene. Trimming stripped 8 bases from V and 3 bases from J, with 5 bases between. Germline V gene sequence: CDR1 MDHEN, CDR2 SYDVKM. CDR3 length: 10 amino acids.

V and J are TRBV27 and TRBJ2-2; D not resolved. The V and J ends lost 7 bases and 1 base respectively, with 10 bases between them. The length of the CDR3 is 14 residues. Germline V gives CDR1 MNHEY, CDR2 SMNVEV (reference sequence). The CDR3 DNA follows: TGTGCCAGCACCACCGGTGGGAACACCGGGGAGCTGTTTTTT. It is translated as CASTTGGNTGELFF.

This chain joins TRBV25-1 and TRBJ2-7; 11 bases match TRBD2. The CDR3 sequence is 16 residues long. V shed 2 bases, J shed 1 base, and the junction held 4 bases outside the gene matches. Germline V gene data show CDR1 as MGHDK and CDR2 as SYGVNS. The chain's CDR3 is CASSEPRTSGSYEQYF. Here the CDR3 DNA reads TGTGCCAGCAGTGAACCCCGGACTAGCGGGTCCTACGAGCAGTACTTC.

The V gene is TRBV29-1, the J gene TRBJ2-3; 8 positions agree with TRBD1. Germline V gene sequence: CDR1 SQVTM, CDR2 ANQGSEA. With 7 bases clipped from V and 1 base from J, the junction kept 7 bases outside the gene matches. The CDR3 length is 14 residues. In DNA, the CDR3 is TGCAGCGAAGGACAGGGTGATGGCACAGATACGCAGTATTTT. Translating gives CSEGQGDGTDTQYF.

This clone was counted a single time. The CDR3 region has the DNA TGTGCCAGCAGCCCCGCCCTAGCGGGAGTCAATGAGCAGTTCTTC. This translates into CASSPALAGVNEQFF. The chain employs TRBV7-3 and TRBJ2-1; 10 bases match TRBD2. The germline V gene encodes CDR1 SGHTA and CDR2 FQGTGA. This CDR3 spans 15 amino acids. V shed 5 bases, J shed 6 bases, and the junction held 7 bases outside the gene matches.

The chain carries TRBV5-1 and TRBJ2-7; a possible D gene is TRBD2 (6 bases). This CDR3 contains 15 residues. Trimming took 3 bases from V and 2 from J, leaving 15 bases between them. The germline CDR1 and CDR2 sequences are SGHRS and YFSETQ. DNA for the CDR3: TGCGCCAGCAGCTCCCAGGGAGGTCTTACCTACGAGCAGTACTTC. It encodes CASSSQGGLTYEQYF.

This clone has just a few counts. The CDR3 region is CASSTWVGPQHF. The DNA of the CDR3 is TGTGCCAGCAGTACCTGGGTCGGGCCCCAGCATTTT. The chain uses TRBV2 and TRBJ1-5; D not resolved. V was shortened by 5 bases and J by 9 bases, with 11 bases between the two germline ends. The CDR3 is made up of 12 amino acids. Looked up from germline, CDR1 is SNHLY and CDR2 is FYNNEI.

On this clone itself: Other DNA sequences in this sample translate to the same CDR3. This chain uses TRBV28 with TRBJ2-3; D is undetermined. This CDR3 has 12 amino acids. V lost 1 base and J 2 bases, leaving 1 base between the germline ends. In germline, CDR1 is MDHEN, CDR2 SYDVKM. The CDR3 nucleotides read TGTGCCAGCAGTTTATACACAGATACGCAGTATTTT. It translates to CASSLYTDTQYF.

The chain links TRBV19 to TRBJ1-2; 8 nucleotides match TRBD1. The germline V gene has CDR1 LNHDA and CDR2 SQIVND (reference sequence). This CDR3 contains 14 residues. The V gene end was trimmed by 1 base and the J gene end by 11 bases; junction bases not matched to a gene: 9. The CDR3 sequence is CASSIAPWTGSYTF. For the CDR3, the DNA is TGTGCCAGTAGTATAGCCCCGTGGACAGGGTCGTACACCTTC. The whole variable domain, remainder taken from reference TRBV19 and TRBJ1-2, is DGGITQSPKYLFRKEGQNVTLSCEQNLNHDAMYWYRQDPGQGLRLIYYSQIVNDFQKGDIAEGYSVSREKKESFPLTVTSAQKNPTAFYLCASSIAPWTGSYTFGSGTRLTVV.

The rearrangement links TRBV7-9 to TRBJ2-7; D uncertain. Looked up from germline, CDR1 is SEHNR and CDR2 is FQNEAQ (reference sequence). Trimming stripped 1 base from V and 2 bases from J, with 6 bases between. This CDR3 spans 13 amino acids. The CDR3 DNA reads TGTGCCAGCAGCTTAGTCGGAGCCTACGAGCAGTACTTC. It specifies CASSLVGAYEQYF.

In this sample, this clone turned up once. V gene TRBV5-1 combines with J gene TRBJ2-7, with D possibly TRBD2 on 6 matching bases. There are 13 residues in the CDR3. Trimming removed 0 bases at V and 7 bases at J, with 11 bases between. From germline, CDR1 is SGHRS and CDR2 YFSETQ. This CDR3 reads CASSLGGAGEQYF. CDR3 sequence (DNA): TGCGCCAGCAGCTTGGGAGGGGCGGGAGAGCAGTACTTC.

A remark on this clone: The same CDR3 arises from other DNA sequences in this sample as well. This chain connects TRBV20-1 to TRBJ2-7, with D hard to call. Trimming cost V 0 bases and J 6 bases, with 6 bases left between them. Germline V gives CDR1 DFQATT, CDR2 SNEGSKA (reference sequence). This CDR3 comprises 11 residues. CDR3 region: CSARDLGEQYF. For the CDR3, the DNA is TGCAGTGCTAGAGATCTTGGCGAGCAGTACTTC.

This chain links TRBV9 with TRBJ2-7; D might be TRBD1 (5 bases). The V and J ends lost 4 bases and 3 bases respectively, with 14 bases between them. Per germline, CDR1 SGDLS and CDR2 YYNGEE. CDR3 length equals 14 residues. CDR3: CASSPRTLFYEQYF. The CDR3 coding sequence is TGTGCCAGCAGCCCCCGGACATTGTTCTACGAGCAGTACTTC.

The V gene is TRBV28, the J gene TRBJ2-1, with D possibly TRBD2 on 6 matching bases. Germline V gene sequence: CDR1 MDHEN, CDR2 SYDVKM. This CDR3 contains 13 residues. Trimming removed 6 bases at V and 4 bases at J, with 10 bases between. As DNA, the CDR3 is TGTGCCAGCAGAGGTAGCGGATACAATGAGCAGTTCTTC. This codes for CASRGSGYNEQFF.

The chain links TRBV7-9 to TRBJ2-1, with 8 bases that match TRBD2. J gave up 5 bases and V 3 bases, and 6 bases lay outside the gene matches. Germline loops: CDR1 SEHNR, CDR2 FQNEAQ (reference sequence). The CDR3 loop spans 15 amino acids. CDR3 in amino acids: CASSLVTSGNNEQFF. In nucleotides, the CDR3 is TGTGCCAGCAGCTTGGTTACTAGCGGAAACAATGAGCAGTTCTTC.

This clone was recorded a few times. The J gene is TRBJ2-7, the V gene TRBV18; no firm D call. This CDR3 has 15 residues. The V and J ends lost 3 bases and 1 base respectively, with 13 bases between them. Per germline, CDR1 KGHSH and CDR2 LQKENI. Here the CDR3 reads CASSPDILGSYEQYF. The CDR3 nucleotides read TGTGCCAGCTCACCCGACATACTTGGATCCTACGAGCAGTACTTC.

The chain couples TRBV11-2 to TRBJ2-3; D is perhaps TRBD2 (5 bases). Germline loops: CDR1 SGHAT, CDR2 FQNNGV. The length of the CDR3 is 15 residues. Between the trimmed V and J ends, which lost 5 bases and 0 bases, there was a span of 12 bases. The CDR3 protein is CASSLAPFSTDTQYF. The CDR3 DNA reads as TGTGCCAGCAGCCTAGCTCCCTTTAGCACAGATACGCAGTATTTT.

The chain couples TRBV27 to TRBJ2-5, with 8 bases lining up with TRBD2. CDR3 length equals 14 residues. Germline assignment: CDR1 MNHEY and CDR2 SMNVEV (reference sequence). After removal of 6 bases from V and 2 bases from J, the junction contained 5 bases not matched to a gene. CDR3 residues: CASRLLAAQETQYF. The CDR3 bases are TGTGCCAGCAGGCTACTAGCGGCGCAAGAGACCCAGTACTTC.

V is TRBV14 and J is TRBJ1-2; D ambiguous. The germline V gene encodes CDR1 SGHDN and CDR2 FVKESK. V dropped 3 bases and J dropped 8 bases, with 13 bases sitting between them. The CDR3 totals 13 residues. The CDR3 sequence: CASSHYRSGGYTF. CDR3 DNA sequence: TGTGCCAGCAGCCACTACCGGTCGGGGGGCTACACCTTC. Full variable domain (outside the CDR3, taken from reference TRBV14 and TRBJ1-2): EAGVTQFPSHSVIEKGQTVTLRCDPISGHDNLYWYRRVMGKEIKFLLHFVKESKQDESGMPNNRFLAERTGGTYSTLKVQPAELEDSGVYFCASSHYRSGGYTFGSGTRLTVV.

This clone was counted between two and nine times. The chain combines TRBV30 with TRBJ1-2, with a weak D call TRBD1 (5 bases). The germline V gene has CDR1 GTSNPN and CDR2 SVGIG (reference sequence). CDR3 length: 13 amino acids. The CDR3 DNA sequence: TGTGCTCTTAAACCGGGACCTTCCTATGGCTACACCTTC. Encoded protein: CALKPGPSYGYTF. The variable domain in full, with the rest retrieved from reference TRBV30 and TRBJ1-2, is SQTIHQWPATLVQPVGSPLSLECTVEGTSNPNLYWYRQAAGRGLQLLFYSVGIGQISSEVPQNLSASRPQDRQFILSSKKLLLSDSGFYLCALKPGPSYGYTFGSGTRLTVV.